These 32 T cell receptor beta chains originate from one sample sequenced in a study of metastatic and nonmetastatic thyroid tumors. MiXCR re-clonotyped the PCR reads for TCRdb. The sample has about 40,000 clones, roughly 14% seen once. Prior to thyroid surgery, none of the patients had received any treatment. Sequenced sample: blood. These receptors were collected from a female donor with papillary thyroid cancer or a benign thyroid nodule (not recorded which). Some clones in this sample may be carry-over from other donors' samples.

This clone was observed a handful of times. The chain employs TRBV28 and TRBJ2-7; 10 bases fit TRBD2. Germline assignment: CDR1 MDHEN and CDR2 SYDVKM. V shed 3 bases, J shed 4 bases, and the junction held 6 bases outside the gene matches. This CDR3 has 15 residues. The CDR3, as DNA: TGTGCCAGCAGTTTGGAATCTAGCGGGAGTTACGAGCAGTACTTC. It specifies CASSLESSGSYEQYF.

This clone was counted at least ten times. The chain is built from TRBV5-1 and TRBJ2-2, with no clear D. The germline V and J ends were trimmed by 0 bases and 6 bases, with 9 bases remaining between them. Germline CDR1 and CDR2: SGHRS and YFSETQ. CDR3 length: 14 residues. The CDR3 DNA is TGCGCCAGCAGCTTGGCCACCAGCGCCGGGGAGCTGTTTTTT. Translated: CASSLATSAGELFF.

Comments on this clone: One base away lies a much larger clone, so this may be a sequencing read error. Other DNA sequences of this sample code for an identical CDR3. The gene calls are TRBV7-7 and TRBJ1-1; D possibly corresponds to TRBD1 (6 bases). This CDR3 has 13 residues. Per germline, CDR1 SSHAT and CDR2 FNYEAQ (reference sequence). The CDR3 loop is CASSRGRNTEAFF. As DNA, the CDR3 is TGTGCTAGCTCCAGGGGCAGGAACACTGAAGCTTTCTTT.

This clone has a count of ten or more. This chain connects TRBV14 to TRBJ2-2; D possibly corresponds to TRBD1 (6 bases). The CDR3 loop spans 15 amino acids. Germline CDR1 and CDR2: SGHDN and FVKESK. V lost 2 bases to trimming and J lost 7 bases, with 14 bases between them. As DNA, the CDR3 is TGTGCCAGCAGCCAAACAACAGGGAGTAACGGGGAGCTGTTTTTT. It specifies CASSQTTGSNGELFF.

This clone was found many times. The genes are TRBV20-1 and TRBJ2-2; 10 bases fit TRBD2. Looked up from germline, CDR1 is DFQATT and CDR2 is SNEGSKA (reference sequence). The junction had 2 bases not matched to a gene; V was cut back by 4 bases and J by 3 bases. The CDR3 consists of 14 residues. The CDR3 DNA reads TGCAGTGCTACTAGCGGGAGAGACACCGGGGAGCTGTTTTTT. Protein product: CSATSGRDTGELFF.

Many counts were recorded for this clone. This chain joins TRBV20-1 and TRBJ2-4; D gene unclear. CDR1 is DFQATT and CDR2 is SNEGSKA in the germline V gene (reference sequence). CDR3 length: 11 amino acids. The germline V and J ends were trimmed by 0 bases and 12 bases, with 9 bases remaining between them. This CDR3 reads CSARDQANQYF. For the CDR3, the DNA is TGCAGTGCTAGAGATCAAGCGAATCAGTACTTC.

In its sample, this clone was seen a few times. V gene TRBV18 combines with J gene TRBJ1-1; 9 positions agree with TRBD1. The V segment lost 2 bases and the J segment 1 base; nucleotides outside the gene matches: 11. The CDR3 is made up of 18 amino acids. Germline assignment: CDR1 KGHSH and CDR2 LQKENI. CDR3 amino acids: CASSPRLTGGYRNTEAFF. The CDR3 DNA reads as TGTGCCAGCTCACCAAGACTCACAGGGGGCTACAGGAACACTGAAGCTTTCTTT.

Worth noting for this clone: Germline is not matched at one junction end, which may reflect a read error. This chain links TRBV5-1 with TRBJ2-3, with 13 bases that match TRBD2. The CDR3 extends over 16 amino acids. Germline V CDR1 and CDR2: SGHRS, YFSETQ. The DNA for the CDR3 is TGCGCCAGCAGCGGGACTAGCGGGATATGCACAGATACGCAGTATTTC. This encodes CASSGTSGICTDTQYF.

Remarks on this clone: A single base separates this from a much larger clone, so it may be a read error. V gene TRBV6-1 combines with J gene TRBJ2-5; 11 bases agree with TRBD1. V lost 6 bases and J lost 5; bases outside the gene matches: 5. There are 14 residues in the CDR3. Looked up from germline, CDR1 is MNHNS and CDR2 is SASEGT. CDR3 in amino acids: CASRRDRGFETQYF. As DNA, the CDR3 is TGTGCCAGCAGAAGGGACAGGGGGTTTGAGACCCAGTACTTC.

V and J are TRBV5-1 and TRBJ2-2, with 9 bases lining up with TRBD1. CDR1 and CDR2 (germline): SGHRS, YFSETQ. The CDR3 consists of 16 residues. V trimming: 4 bases; J trimming: 3 bases; junction bases outside the gene matches: 7. CDR3 in amino acids: CASSATGGEDTGELFF. Here the CDR3 DNA reads TGCGCCAGCAGCGCTACAGGGGGCGAGGACACCGGGGAGCTGTTTTTT.

This clone was observed at least ten times. The rearrangement links TRBV20-1 to TRBJ2-7; 14 bases agree with TRBD2. After removal of 3 bases from V and 6 bases from J, the junction contained 10 bases not matched to a gene. The V gene's germline CDR1 is DFQATT and CDR2 SNEGSKA (reference sequence). The length of the CDR3 is 16 residues. This CDR3 reads CSARGLAGAGGFEQYF. CDR3 DNA: TGCAGTGCTAGGGGACTAGCGGGAGCCGGGGGGTTCGAGCAGTACTTC.

This clone was seen repeatedly, ten times or more. The chain joins TRBV19 to TRBJ2-1, with 13 nucleotides matching TRBD2. The CDR3 consists of 16 residues. The germline V gene has CDR1 LNHDA and CDR2 SQIVND (reference sequence). V shed 8 bases, J shed 7 bases, and the junction held 11 bases outside the gene matches. In nucleotides, the CDR3 is TGTGCCAGTCGTGGCTTAGGGACTAGCGGGATTAATGAGCAGTTCTTC. It specifies CASRGLGTSGINEQFF.

This clone is judged medium-sized. The CDR3: CASSYSEDEQFF. CDR3 coding DNA: TGTGCCAGCAGTTACTCGGAAGATGAGCAGTTCTTC. The chain recombines TRBV6-5 with TRBJ2-1; D not resolved. Germline V lookup: CDR1 MNHEY, CDR2 SVGAGI. Trimming removed 0 bases from V and 8 bases from J, with 5 bases in between. The CDR3 is 12 residues long.

This clone was recorded at least ten times. This may be a read error: a much more frequent sequence differs by one nucleotide. The V and J genes are TRBV7-9 and TRBJ2-7, with 9 nucleotides matching TRBD1. CDR1 and CDR2 from the germline V gene are SEHNR and FQNEAQ (reference sequence). This CDR3 has 15 amino acids. CDR3: CVSSYPGQGLFEQYF. DNA of the CDR3: TGTGTCAGCAGCTATCCGGGACAGGGACTTTTCGAGCAGTACTTC.

Comments on this clone: A read error may explain this, as a much larger clone is one base away. V and J are TRBV7-3 and TRBJ2-1; tentatively, D is TRBD2 (5 bases). V gave up 4 bases and J gave up 4 bases, with 20 bases separating them. The CDR3 is 17 amino acids. The germline V gene encodes CDR1 SGHTA and CDR2 FQGTGA. The CDR3 DNA reads TGTGCCAGCAGCTCCCCGAGGTGGGAGTGGGGTTACAATGAGCAGTTCTTC. Its translation: CASSSPRWEWGYNEQFF.

Many counts were recorded for this clone. The chain has TRBV4-3 and TRBJ2-6, with D uncertain. The CDR3 is made up of 20 amino acids. CDR1 and CDR2 from the germline V gene are LGHNA and YSLEER. V was cut by 0 bases and J by 2 bases, with 20 bases left in between. CDR3 nucleotide sequence: TGCGCCAGCAGCCAAGATATCCCTGGTCGGGTGGGCGCTGGGGCCAACGTCCTGACTTTC. Amino acids: CASSQDIPGRVGAGANVLTF.

This clone came up many times. The V call is TRBV11-3, the J call TRBJ2-2; D is unresolved. In germline, CDR1 is SGHNT, CDR2 YENEEA. Trimming removed 6 bases from V and 1 base from J, with 6 bases in between. This CDR3 region has 13 residues. Here the CDR3 DNA reads TGTGCCAGCAGTCCAAGGAACACCGGGGAGCTGTTTTTT. Translating gives CASSPRNTGELFF.

This clone has a count of ten or more. The chain combines TRBV7-3 with TRBJ2-1; maybe TRBD2 (6 bases). The CDR3 length is 15 residues. Deletions cut 3 bases from V and 0 bases from J, with 9 bases between. Germline loops: CDR1 SGHTA, CDR2 FQGTGA. CDR3: CASSFAGSSYNEQFF. The CDR3 region has the DNA TGTGCCAGCAGCTTCGCGGGGAGCTCCTACAATGAGCAGTTCTTC. Combining the CDR3 with reference TRBV7-3 and TRBJ2-1 gives the whole variable domain GAGVSQTPSNKVTEKGKYVELRCDPISGHTALYWYRQSLGQGPEFLIYFQGTGAADDSGLPNDRFFAVRPEGSVSTLKIQRTERGDSAVYLCASSFAGSSYNEQFFGPGTRLTVL.

This clone was counted many times. The chain links TRBV19 to TRBJ2-7, with TRBD1 matching 7 bases. With 10 bases clipped from V and 9 bases from J, the junction kept 9 bases outside the gene matches. The CDR3 extends over 11 amino acids. Germline CDR1 LNHDA, CDR2 SQIVND (reference sequence). The CDR3 loop is CATQGQLWQYF. CDR3 DNA sequence: TGTGCCACCCAGGGACAGCTATGGCAGTACTTC.

This clone was seen ten or more times. This CDR3 is CSARDREGPSTDTQYF. CDR3 DNA: TGCAGTGCTAGAGATCGTGAGGGCCCTAGCACAGATACGCAGTATTTT. The rearrangement joins TRBV20-1 to TRBJ2-3; possible D gene TRBD2, 5 bases. The germline V gene encodes CDR1 DFQATT and CDR2 SNEGSKA (reference sequence). This CDR3 region has 16 residues. Trimming removed 0 bases at V and 0 bases at J, with 13 bases between.

This clone came up many times. The chain is built from TRBV24-1 and TRBJ2-2; D unclear. Germline CDR1 reads KGHDR; CDR2 reads SFDVKD. This CDR3 has 17 amino acids. The V end lost 4 bases, the J end lost 4 bases, and 18 bases lay between the germline ends. The CDR3 region is CATSDPSPQFGTGELFF. CDR3 DNA sequence: TGTGCCACCAGTGACCCCTCACCCCAGTTCGGCACCGGGGAGCTGTTTTTT.

This clone was picked up many times. Since a much larger clone is just one base distant, this may be a read error. The chain employs TRBV6-1 and TRBJ2-5; 7 nucleotides agree with TRBD2. CDR1 and CDR2 (germline): MNHNS, SASEGT. This CDR3 has 14 residues. The CDR3 is CASSFRPAGETQCF. CDR3 nucleotide sequence: TGTGCCAGCAGTTTTCGCCCGGCGGGGGAGACCCAGTGCTTC.

The sample holds many counts of this clone. One end of the junction is discordant with germline, which a read error may explain. CDR3 sequence: CASSGTRPYEQYF. CDR3 DNA: TGTGCCAGTAGTGGGACACGACCCTACGAGCAGTACTTC. V and J are TRBV2 and TRBJ2-7, with D possibly matching TRBD1 (6 bases). This CDR3 spans 13 amino acids. CDR1 is SNHLY and CDR2 is FYNNEI in the germline V gene.

This clone was seen ten or more times. The V and J genes are TRBV6-1 and TRBJ2-5, with TRBD2 matching over 14 bases. Trimming cost V 6 bases and J 4 bases; bases outside gene matches: 4. The CDR3 length is 15 residues. From germline, CDR1 is MNHNS and CDR2 SASEGT. CDR3 in DNA: TGTGCCAGCAGGGGGACTAGCGGGAGTGGAGAGACCCAGTACTTC. Translated, it gives CASRGTSGSGETQYF.

The chain has TRBV30 and TRBJ2-3, with D possibly being TRBD2 (6 bases). V was shortened by 3 bases and J by 4 bases, with 11 bases between the two germline ends. Germline values: CDR1 GTSNPN, CDR2 SVGIG (reference sequence). The CDR3 covers 13 residues. The CDR3 here is CAWRVGGPDTQYF. The CDR3 DNA reads as TGTGCCTGGAGAGTCGGGGGACCAGATACGCAGTATTTT. Combining the CDR3 with reference TRBV30 and TRBJ2-3 gives the whole variable domain SQTIHQWPATLVQPVGSPLSLECTVEGTSNPNLYWYRQAAGRGLQLLFYSVGIGQISSEVPQNLSASRPQDRQFILSSKKLLLSDSGFYLCAWRVGGPDTQYFGPGTRLTVL.

This clone was observed at least ten times. Being one base from a much bigger clone, this may be a read error. The sample contains more than one DNA sequence encoding this CDR3. This chain connects TRBV28 to TRBJ2-2; D is perhaps TRBD2 (6 bases). The CDR3 consists of 11 residues. Germline V gene lookup returns CDR1 MDHEN and CDR2 SYDVKM. The CDR3 is CASSSSRELFF. CDR3 nucleotide sequence: TGTGCCAGCAGTTCTTCACGGGAGCTGTTCTTT.

This clone was detected many times. Possible read error: a much larger clone is one base away. The chain joins TRBV11-2 to TRBJ2-3; D unclear. The germline V gene encodes CDR1 SGHAT and CDR2 FQNNGV. The CDR3 runs to 12 residues. As DNA, the CDR3 is TGTGCCAGCAGGTCCCGGGCAGATACGCGGTATTTT. Protein: CASRSRADTRYF.

V is TRBV28 and J is TRBJ2-7; weak D call: TRBD2 (6 bases). Trimming pared 5 bases from V and 9 bases from J, leaving 26 bases between. CDR3 size: 16 residues. The germline CDR1 and CDR2 sequences are MDHEN and SYDVKM. CDR3 sequence (DNA): TGTGCCAGCAGTATTCATTGGGCTAGCGAGGACAAAGGGCAGTACTTC. Amino acids: CASSIHWASEDKGQYF. Full variable domain (missing parts from reference TRBV28 and TRBJ2-7): DVKVTQSSRYLVKRTGEKVFLECVQDMDHENMFWYRQDPGLGLRLIYFSYDVKMKEKGDIPEGYSVSREKKERFSLILESASTNQTSMYLCASSIHWASEDKGQYFGPGTRLTVT.

This chain uses TRBV7-3 with TRBJ2-3; D is perhaps TRBD1 or TRBD2 (5 bases each). The CDR3 covers 14 residues. Germline CDR1 and CDR2: SGHTA and FQGTGA. With 3 bases removed from V and 1 base from J, the gap between germline ends came to 8 bases. CDR3 sequence: CASSFRGGTDTQYF. The CDR3 nucleotides are TGTGCCAGCAGCTTCCGAGGGGGCACAGATACGCAGTATTTT.

This clone was seen at least ten times. This rearrangement joins TRBV18 to TRBJ1-3; no firm D call. This CDR3 has 15 residues. In germline, CDR1 is KGHSH, CDR2 LQKENI. V dropped 2 bases and J dropped 0 bases, with 8 bases sitting between them. CDR3 bases: TGTGCCAGCTCACCAGACCCTAGCTCTGGAAACACCATATATTTT. Translated: CASSPDPSSGNTIYF.

Sample share makes this clone medium-sized. The CDR3 reads CASRTGGYGYTF. As DNA, the CDR3 is TGTGCCAGCAGGACAGGAGGGTATGGCTACACCTTC. The chain couples TRBV28 to TRBJ1-2, with D tentatively TRBD1 (6 bases). Trimming took off 6 bases at V and 5 bases at J, with 10 bases between the two ends. The CDR3 contains 12 residues. Germline values: CDR1 MDHEN, CDR2 SYDVKM.

This clone was seen many times. The chain is built from TRBV10-3 and TRBJ1-2; D not certain. This CDR3 is 17 amino acids long. V was clipped by 0 bases and J by 3 bases, with 17 bases between them. CDR1 and CDR2 from the germline V gene are ENHRY and SYGVKD. This CDR3 is CAISESKVGKHHYGYTF. CDR3 nucleotide sequence: TGTGCCATCAGTGAGTCGAAGGTAGGGAAGCACCACTATGGCTACACCTTC.